This paragraph covers one T cell receptor (beta chain) sequence. Antigen specificity is unknown. The sample belongs to a study of memory CD4+ T cells and cytomegalovirus serostatus. Whole-study findings and limits: Suggested: most of the CMV-linked TCR signature lies in CD4+ memory cells.

The J segment lost 11 bases and the V segment lost 6 bases, leaving 17 bases of the junction unmatched. The CDR3 is 15 residues long. Germline-derived CDR1 and CDR2 are WSHSY and SAAADI. The table came from immunoSEQ multiplex PCR; TCRdb's copy has only in-frame clones and leaves some out. This table holds about 44,000 clones, around 76% found once. Single viable CD3+CD4+CD8-CD45RO+ cells were sorted as the memory CD4+ T cells. Donors' CMV status reflects serum IgG against pp150, pp28, p38, p52. The sequenced sample consisted of memory CD4+ T cells from blood. This rearrangement joins TRBV10-2 to TRBJ2-3, with 7 bases that match TRBD2. This receptor was identified in an adult in good health and CMV-seronegative. The CDR3 nucleotides read TGCGCCAGCAGGGAAAGTGGGACTGCGGGGGTGAGGCAGTATTTT. Translation gives CASRESGTAGVRQYF.